Sequencing of this TCR beta chain was carried out in a study of T cells in localized non-small cell lung cancer (TCRdb year 2020). Background for the entire study: The study analyzed T cell repertoires of 236 early-stage NSCLC patients, comparing tumors and uninvolved tumor-adjacent lungs. The cohort comprised 200 to 300 treatment-naïve NSCLC patients with resected, localized lung tumors. NSCLC patients had a mean age of around 61 years, and 129 were male and about a hundred female.

At diagnosis, peripheral blood, uninvolved tumor-adjacent lung and tumor were collected and were preserved as a mix of fresh-frozen and FFPE material. Spanning cysteine to phenylalanine, the CDR3 consists of 14 amino acids. The retained sequence is limited to the CDR3, 42 bases, with the frame set at the first base. V and J are truncated by 2 bases and 3 bases respectively, leaving an intervening sequence of 11 bases. Per the germline V gene, MGHRA is the CDR1 and YSYEKL is the CDR2. Notes on this clone: Its antigen remains undetermined. No base-level quality is on record; no much larger clone is a single base apart.

The immunoSEQ Assay was used to sequence TCR beta CDR3 regions from DNA. The authors processed their data as follows. T cell density was computed as TCR beta template counts normalized to usable DNA estimated by amplifying housekeeping genes. Richness was estimated using the preseqR package, with extrapolation to 400,000 templates for PBMC samples and to 120,000 templates for tissue samples. Clonality was defined as one minus Pielou's evenness. To identify tissue-enriched TCRs, differential abundance testing was run on productive amino-acid clonotypes with a minimum total count of 5 and an alpha of 0.1. The Jaccard Index and the Morisita Overlap Index were used to measure repertoire overlap between compartments. GLIPH grouped TCR beta CDR3s together with public tetramer-defined viral CDR3s, and a viral motif had to include at least three viral sequences and also show V-gene enrichment. TCRdb took over this immuneACCESS table, retaining in-frame rearrangements with V and J assigned. Such tables are incomplete; in checked studies, under half of the missing clones stem from an unresolved V gene, and the remainder is unexplained. That table supplies the V and J calls and clone size; D and trimming were determined from the DNA. The sample table shows approximately 2,000 clones, and under 30% are seen once. The ten top clones hold around 7.1% of the sample.

What the study reported, not specific to this receptor: Longer overall survival was associated with higher blood T cell density, whereas shorter survival was associated with higher adjacent-lung clonality. Because multi-region sequencing of the tumors was not done, intratumor heterogeneity could not be ruled out. Uninvolved tumor-adjacent lung showed the highest T cell clonality, higher than tumor, which suggests more focused antigenic responses in the adjacent lung. A median of 57 of the top 100 tumor clones turned up in the paired uninvolved adjacent lung, and roughly 30 of those clones also ranked among the top 100 of that same adjacent lung. Because of the exploratory design, TCR variables were selected using unadjusted p-values without false-discovery rate correction.

The chain employs TRBV4-1 and TRBJ2-7; no D gene is confidently identified. The receptor was derived from a woman aged 35 to 70 with stage II squamous cell lung carcinoma. The sample was lung tumor tissue, taken before any cancer treatment. The CDR3 sequence is CASSQSHDLYEQYF. The sequenced DNA: TGCGCCAGCAGCCAATCCCACGACCTCTACGAGCAGTACTTC.